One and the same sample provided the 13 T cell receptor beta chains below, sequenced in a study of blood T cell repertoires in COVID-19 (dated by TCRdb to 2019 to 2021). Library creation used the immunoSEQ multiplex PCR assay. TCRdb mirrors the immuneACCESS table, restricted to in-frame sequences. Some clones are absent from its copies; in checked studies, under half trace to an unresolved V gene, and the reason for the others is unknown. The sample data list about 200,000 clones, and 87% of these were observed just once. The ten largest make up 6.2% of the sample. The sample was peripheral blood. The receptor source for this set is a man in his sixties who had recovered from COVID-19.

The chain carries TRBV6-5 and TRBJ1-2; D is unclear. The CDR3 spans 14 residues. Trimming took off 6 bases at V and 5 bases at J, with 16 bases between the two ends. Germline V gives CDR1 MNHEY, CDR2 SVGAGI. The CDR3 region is CASSHPRQSYGYTF. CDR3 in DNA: TGTGCCAGCAGCCACCCGAGGCAGAGTTATGGCTACACCTTC.

This chain's CDR3 is CASSSSTGGEKLFF. The CDR3 DNA is TGTGCCAGCAGTTCATCGACAGGGGGGGAAAAACTGTTTTTT. The chain uses TRBV6-6 and TRBJ1-4, with TRBD1 matching 9 bases. Germline lookup yields CDR1 MNHNY and CDR2 SVGAGI (reference sequence). Losses at the gene ends were 4 bases for V and 8 bases for J; bases not matched to a gene: 5. This CDR3 contains 14 residues.

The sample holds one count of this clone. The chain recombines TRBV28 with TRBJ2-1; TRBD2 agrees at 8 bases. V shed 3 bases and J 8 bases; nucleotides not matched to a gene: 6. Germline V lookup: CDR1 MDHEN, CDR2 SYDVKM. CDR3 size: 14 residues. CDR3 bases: TGTGCCAGCAGTTTGAGCGGGAGAATGGATGAGCAGTTCTTC. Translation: CASSLSGRMDEQFF.

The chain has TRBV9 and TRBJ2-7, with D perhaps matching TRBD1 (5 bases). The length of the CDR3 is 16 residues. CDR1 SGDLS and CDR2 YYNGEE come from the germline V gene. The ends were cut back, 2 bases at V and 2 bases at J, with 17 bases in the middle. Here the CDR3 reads CASSVGPQARAYEQYF. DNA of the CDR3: TGTGCCAGCAGCGTGGGCCCACAGGCTAGAGCCTACGAGCAGTACTTC.

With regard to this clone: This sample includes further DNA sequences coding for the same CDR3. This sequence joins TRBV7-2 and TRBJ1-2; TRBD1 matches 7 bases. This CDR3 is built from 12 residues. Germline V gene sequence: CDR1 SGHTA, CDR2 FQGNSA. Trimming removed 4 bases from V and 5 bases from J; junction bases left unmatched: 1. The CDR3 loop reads CASSWDSYGYTF. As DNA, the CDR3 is TGTGCCAGCAGCTGGGACAGTTATGGCTACACCTTC.

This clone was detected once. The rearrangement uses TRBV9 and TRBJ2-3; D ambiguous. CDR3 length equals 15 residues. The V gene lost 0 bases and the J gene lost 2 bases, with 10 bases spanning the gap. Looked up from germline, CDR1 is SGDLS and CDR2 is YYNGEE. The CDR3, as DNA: TGTGCCAGCAGCGTAGAACTAAAGAACACAGATACGCAGTATTTT. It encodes CASSVELKNTDTQYF.

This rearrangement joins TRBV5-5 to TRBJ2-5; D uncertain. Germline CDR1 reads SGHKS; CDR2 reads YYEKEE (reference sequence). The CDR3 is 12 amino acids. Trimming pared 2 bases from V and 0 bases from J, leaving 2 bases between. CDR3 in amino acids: CASSFNQETQYF. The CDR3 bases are TGTGCCAGCAGCTTTAACCAAGAGACCCAGTACTTC.

The CDR3 DNA sequence: TGTGCCAGTAGTTTCGGGGACAAGGGAGAGACCCAGTACTTC. It codes for CASSFGDKGETQYF. V usage is TRBV19 and J usage is TRBJ2-5; possible D gene TRBD1, 6 bases. Germline CDR1 LNHDA, CDR2 SQIVND (reference sequence). The CDR3 length is 14 residues. The ends were cut back, 5 bases at V and 4 bases at J, with 14 bases in the middle. Based on the CDR3 plus reference TRBV19 and TRBJ2-5, the full variable domain is DGGITQSPKYLFRKEGQNVTLSCEQNLNHDAMYWYRQDPGQGLRLIYYSQIVNDFQKGDIAEGYSVSREKKESFPLTVTSAQKNPTAFYLCASSFGDKGETQYFGPGTRLLVL.

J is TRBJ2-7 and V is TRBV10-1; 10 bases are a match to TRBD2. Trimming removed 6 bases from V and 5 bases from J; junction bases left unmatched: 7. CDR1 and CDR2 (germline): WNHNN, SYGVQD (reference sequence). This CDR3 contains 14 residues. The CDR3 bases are TGCGCCAGCAGCCCTTTTACTAGCGGGAACGAGCAGTACTTC. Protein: CASSPFTSGNEQYF.

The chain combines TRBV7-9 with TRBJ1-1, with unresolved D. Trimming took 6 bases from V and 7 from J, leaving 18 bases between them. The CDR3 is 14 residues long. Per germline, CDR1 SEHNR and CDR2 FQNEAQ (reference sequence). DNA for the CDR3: TGTGCCAGCAGGCCCGACGGAGATTCAAATGAAGCTTTCTTT. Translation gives CASRPDGDSNEAFF. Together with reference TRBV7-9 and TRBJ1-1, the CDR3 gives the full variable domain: DTGVSQNPRHKITKRGQNVTFRCDPISEHNRLYWYRQTLGQGPEFLTYFQNEAQLEKSRLLSDRFSAERPKGSFSTLEIQRTEQGDSAMYLCASRPDGDSNEAFFGQGTRLTVV.

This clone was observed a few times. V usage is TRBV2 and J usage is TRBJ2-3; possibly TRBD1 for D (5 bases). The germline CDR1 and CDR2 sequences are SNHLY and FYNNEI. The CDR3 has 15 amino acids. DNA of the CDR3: TGTGCTTCATGTTCTCAGGGTTTGCGGACAGATACGCAGTATTTT. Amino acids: CASCSQGLRTDTQYF.

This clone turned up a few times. Here the CDR3 reads CASSLSNRGWEQFF. For the CDR3, the DNA is TGTGCCAGCAGTTTGTCCAATAGGGGGTGGGAGCAGTTCTTC. This chain links TRBV28 with TRBJ2-1, with D perhaps matching TRBD1 (6 bases). V was pared by 3 bases and J by 10 bases, with 16 bases between. The V gene's germline CDR1 is MDHEN and CDR2 SYDVKM. This CDR3 contains 14 residues.

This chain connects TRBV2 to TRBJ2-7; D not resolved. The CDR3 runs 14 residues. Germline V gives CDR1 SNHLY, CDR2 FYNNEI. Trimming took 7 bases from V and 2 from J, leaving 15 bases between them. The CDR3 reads CASTEETQAYEQYF. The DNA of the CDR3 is TGTGCCAGCACGGAAGAGACCCAGGCCTACGAGCAGTACTTC.